The clone carrying this T cell receptor beta chain was picked up a small number of times. Its target is not known. One end of the junction is discordant with germline, which a read error may explain. This sample was included in a study of response to subunit inactivated influenza vaccine. In TCRdb, the RT-PCR reads were re-called with MiXCR into one record per CDR3 protein. This sample has 400,000 to 550,000 distinct CDR3 sequences, with about 25% found just once. This CDR3 spans 14 amino acids. Study results and limitations: The authors proposed limited new T cell recruitment per seasonal influenza vaccination.

The sample here was CD4+ T cells sorted from PBMCs, taken around 5 days after vaccination. The TCR sequence derives from a man aged 50-60 years who received an inactivated influenza vaccine. The chain has TRBV12-3 or TRBV12-4 and TRBJ1-3; D gene uncertain. The CDR3: CASSLDISGNTTYF. CDR3 bases: TGTGCCAGCAGCCTTGACATCTCTGGAAACACCACATATTTT.